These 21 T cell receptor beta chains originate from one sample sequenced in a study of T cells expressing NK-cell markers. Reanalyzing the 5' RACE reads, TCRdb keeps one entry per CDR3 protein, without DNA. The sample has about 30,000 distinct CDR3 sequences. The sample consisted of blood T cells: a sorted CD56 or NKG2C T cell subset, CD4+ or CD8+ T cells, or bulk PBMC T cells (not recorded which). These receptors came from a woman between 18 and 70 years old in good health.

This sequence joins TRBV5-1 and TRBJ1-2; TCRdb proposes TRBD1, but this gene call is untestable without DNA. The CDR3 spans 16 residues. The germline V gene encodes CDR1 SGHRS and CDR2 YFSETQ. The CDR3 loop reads CASSLAEGAPTYGYTF.

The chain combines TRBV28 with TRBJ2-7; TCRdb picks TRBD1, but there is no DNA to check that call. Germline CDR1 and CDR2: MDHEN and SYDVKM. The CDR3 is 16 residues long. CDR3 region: CASSLGPGPRPYEQYF. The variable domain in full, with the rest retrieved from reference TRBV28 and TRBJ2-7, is DVKVTQSSRYLVKRTGEKVFLECVQDMDHENMFWYRQDPGLGLRLIYFSYDVKMKEKGDIPEGYSVSREKKERFSLILESASTNQTSMYLCASSLGPGPRPYEQYFGPGTRLTVT.

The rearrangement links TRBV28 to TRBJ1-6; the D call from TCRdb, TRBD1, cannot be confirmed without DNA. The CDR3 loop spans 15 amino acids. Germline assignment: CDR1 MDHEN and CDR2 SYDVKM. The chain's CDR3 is CASAPYLGLNSPLHF.

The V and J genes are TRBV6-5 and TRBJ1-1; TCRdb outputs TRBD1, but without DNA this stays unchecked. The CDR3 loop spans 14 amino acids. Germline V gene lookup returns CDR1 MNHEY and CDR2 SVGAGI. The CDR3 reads CASSYSNRASEAFF.

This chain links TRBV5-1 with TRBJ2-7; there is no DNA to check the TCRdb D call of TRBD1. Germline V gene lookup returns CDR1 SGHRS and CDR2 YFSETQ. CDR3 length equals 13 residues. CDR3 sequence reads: CASSPVSGNEQYF.

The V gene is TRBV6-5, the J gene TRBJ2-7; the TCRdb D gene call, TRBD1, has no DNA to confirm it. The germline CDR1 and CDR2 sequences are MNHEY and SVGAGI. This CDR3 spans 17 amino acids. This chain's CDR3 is CASSSGTGGLLSYEQYF.

The CDR3 region is CAISDWDRGETQYF. This sequence joins TRBV10-3 and TRBJ2-5; TCRdb gives TRBD1 as the D gene, but with no DNA this cannot be confirmed. The CDR3 totals 14 residues. From germline, CDR1 is ENHRY and CDR2 SYGVKD.

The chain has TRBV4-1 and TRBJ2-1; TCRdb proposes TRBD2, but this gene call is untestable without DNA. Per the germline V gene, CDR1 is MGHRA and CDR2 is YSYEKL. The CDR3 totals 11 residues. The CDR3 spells CASSLGDEQFF.

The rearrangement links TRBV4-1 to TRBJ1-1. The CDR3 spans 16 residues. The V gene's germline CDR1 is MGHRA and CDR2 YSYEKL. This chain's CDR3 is CASSQYQGLMNTEAFF.

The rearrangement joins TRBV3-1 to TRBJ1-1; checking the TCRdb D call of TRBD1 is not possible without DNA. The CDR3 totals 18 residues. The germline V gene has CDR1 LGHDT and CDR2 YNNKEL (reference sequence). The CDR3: CASSPNPETTGPTIWAFF.

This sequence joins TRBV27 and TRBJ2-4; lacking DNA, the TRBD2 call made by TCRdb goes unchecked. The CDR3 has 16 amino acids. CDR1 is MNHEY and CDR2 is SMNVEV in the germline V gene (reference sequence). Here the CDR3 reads CASSPAGGISKNIQYF.

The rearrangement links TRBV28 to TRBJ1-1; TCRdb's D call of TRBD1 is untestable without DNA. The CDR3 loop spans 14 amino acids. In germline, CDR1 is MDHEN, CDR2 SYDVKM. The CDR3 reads CASSSSRRYTEAFF.

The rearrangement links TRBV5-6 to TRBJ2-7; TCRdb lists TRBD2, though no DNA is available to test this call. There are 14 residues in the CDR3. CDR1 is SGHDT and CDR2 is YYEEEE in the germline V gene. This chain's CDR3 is CASSWGTSGYEQYF.

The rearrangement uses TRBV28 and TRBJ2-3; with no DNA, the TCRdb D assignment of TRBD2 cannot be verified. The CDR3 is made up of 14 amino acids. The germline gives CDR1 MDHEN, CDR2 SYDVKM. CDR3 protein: CASSFQGLTDTQYF. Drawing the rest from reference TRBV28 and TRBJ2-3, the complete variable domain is DVKVTQSSRYLVKRTGEKVFLECVQDMDHENMFWYRQDPGLGLRLIYFSYDVKMKEKGDIPEGYSVSREKKERFSLILESASTNQTSMYLCASSFQGLTDTQYFGPGTRLTVL.

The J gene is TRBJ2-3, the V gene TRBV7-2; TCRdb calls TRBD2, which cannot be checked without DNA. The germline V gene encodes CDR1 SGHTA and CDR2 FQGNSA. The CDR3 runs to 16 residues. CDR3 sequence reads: CASSSRLAGGPDTQYF.

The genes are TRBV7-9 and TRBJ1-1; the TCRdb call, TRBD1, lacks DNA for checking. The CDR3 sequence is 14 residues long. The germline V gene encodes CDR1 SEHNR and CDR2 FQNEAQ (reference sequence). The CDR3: CASSLKSGGTEAFF.

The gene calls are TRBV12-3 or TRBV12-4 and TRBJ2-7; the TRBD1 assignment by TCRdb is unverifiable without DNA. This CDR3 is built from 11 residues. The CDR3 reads CASRTGNEQYF.

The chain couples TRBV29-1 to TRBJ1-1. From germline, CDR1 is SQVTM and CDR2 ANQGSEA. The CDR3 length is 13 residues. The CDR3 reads CSVEDGRNTEAFF. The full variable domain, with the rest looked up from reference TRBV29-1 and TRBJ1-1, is SAVISQKPSRDICQRGTSLTIQCQVDSQVTMMFWYRQQPGQSLTLIATANQGSEATYESGFVIDKFPISRPNLTFSTLTVSNMSPEDSSIYLCSVEDGRNTEAFFGQGTRLTVV.

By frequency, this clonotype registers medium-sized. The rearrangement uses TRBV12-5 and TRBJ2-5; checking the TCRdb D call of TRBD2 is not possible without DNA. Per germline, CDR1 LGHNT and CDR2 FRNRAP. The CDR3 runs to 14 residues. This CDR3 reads CASGTSGSQETQYF.

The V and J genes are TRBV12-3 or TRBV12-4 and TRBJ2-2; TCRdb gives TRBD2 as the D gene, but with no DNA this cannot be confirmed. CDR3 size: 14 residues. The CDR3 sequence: CASSLSPLTGELFF.

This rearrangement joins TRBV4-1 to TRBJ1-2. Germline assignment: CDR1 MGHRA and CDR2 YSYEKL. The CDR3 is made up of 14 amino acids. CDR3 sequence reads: CASSHTGSAGGYTF.